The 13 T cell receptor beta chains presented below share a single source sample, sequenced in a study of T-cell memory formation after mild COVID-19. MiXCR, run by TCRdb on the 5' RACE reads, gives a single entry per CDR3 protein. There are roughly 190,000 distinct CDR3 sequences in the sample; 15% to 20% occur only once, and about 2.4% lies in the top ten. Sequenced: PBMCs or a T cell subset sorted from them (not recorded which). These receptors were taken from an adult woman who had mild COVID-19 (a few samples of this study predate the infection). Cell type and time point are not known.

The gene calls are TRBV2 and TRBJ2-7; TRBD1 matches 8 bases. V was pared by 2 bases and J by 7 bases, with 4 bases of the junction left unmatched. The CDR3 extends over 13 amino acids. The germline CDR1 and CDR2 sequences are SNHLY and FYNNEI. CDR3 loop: CASSETGGLEQYF. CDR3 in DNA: TGTGCCAGCAGTGAAACAGGGGGTCTGGAGCAGTACTTC.

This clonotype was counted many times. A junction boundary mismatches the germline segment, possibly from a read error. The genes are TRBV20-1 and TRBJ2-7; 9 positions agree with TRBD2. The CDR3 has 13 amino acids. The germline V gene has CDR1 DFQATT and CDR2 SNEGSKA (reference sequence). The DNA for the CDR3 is TGCAGTGCTAGAGACCCCCCGCTAGCGGGACCTTGCTTC. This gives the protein CSARDPPLAGPCF.

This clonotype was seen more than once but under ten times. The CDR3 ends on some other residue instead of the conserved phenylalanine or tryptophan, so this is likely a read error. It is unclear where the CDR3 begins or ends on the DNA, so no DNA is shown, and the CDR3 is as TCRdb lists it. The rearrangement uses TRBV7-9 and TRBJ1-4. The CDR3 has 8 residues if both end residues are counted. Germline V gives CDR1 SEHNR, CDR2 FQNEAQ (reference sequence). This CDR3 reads CASSPHVE.

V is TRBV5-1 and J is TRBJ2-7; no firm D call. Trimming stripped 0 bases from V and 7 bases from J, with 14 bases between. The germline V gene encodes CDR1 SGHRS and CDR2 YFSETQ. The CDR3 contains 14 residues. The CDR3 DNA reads TGCGCCAGCAGCTTGGTCCCCGCCGCAGCTGAGCAGTACTTC. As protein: CASSLVPAAAEQYF.

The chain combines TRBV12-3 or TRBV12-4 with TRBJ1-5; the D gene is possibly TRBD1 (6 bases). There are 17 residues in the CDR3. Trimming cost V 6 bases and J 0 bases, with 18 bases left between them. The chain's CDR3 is CASRLGRGIYSNQPQHF. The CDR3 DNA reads TGTGCCAGCAGGCTGGGCAGGGGCATCTATAGCAATCAGCCCCAGCATTTT.

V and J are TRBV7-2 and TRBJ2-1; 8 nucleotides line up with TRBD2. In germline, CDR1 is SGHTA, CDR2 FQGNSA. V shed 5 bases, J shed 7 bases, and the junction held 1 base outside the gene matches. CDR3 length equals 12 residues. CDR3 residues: CASSRLANEQFF. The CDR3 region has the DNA TGTGCCAGCAGCAGACTAGCGAATGAGCAGTTCTTC. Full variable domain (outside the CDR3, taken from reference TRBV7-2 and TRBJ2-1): GAGVSQSPSNKVTEKGKDVELRCDPISGHTALYWYRQSLGQGLEFLIYFQGNSAPDKSGLPSDRFSAERTGGSVSTLTIQRTQQEDSAVYLCASSRLANEQFFGPGTRLTVL.

In nucleotides, the CDR3 is TGCAGTCCCCTTAGCGGAGGGGTAGAGACCCAGTACTTC. As protein: CSPLSGGVETQYF. The J gene is TRBJ2-5, the V gene TRBV20-1, with D tentatively TRBD2 (6 bases). Deletions cut 8 bases from V and 4 bases from J, with 17 bases between. The germline gives CDR1 DFQATT, CDR2 SNEGSKA (reference sequence). The CDR3 consists of 13 residues.

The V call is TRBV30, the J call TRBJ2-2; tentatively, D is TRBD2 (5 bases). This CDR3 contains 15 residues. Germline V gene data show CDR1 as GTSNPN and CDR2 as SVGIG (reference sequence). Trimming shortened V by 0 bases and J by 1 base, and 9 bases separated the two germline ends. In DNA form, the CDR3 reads TGTGCCTGGAGTGTACTAGACTTGAACACCGGGGAGCTGTTTTTT. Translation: CAWSVLDLNTGELFF.

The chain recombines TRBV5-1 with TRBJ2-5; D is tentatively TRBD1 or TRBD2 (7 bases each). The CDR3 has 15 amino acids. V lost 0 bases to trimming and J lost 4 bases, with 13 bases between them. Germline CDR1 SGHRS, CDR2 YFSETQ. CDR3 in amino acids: CASSLGSRGGETQYF. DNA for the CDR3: TGCGCCAGCAGCTTGGGCTCCAGGGGGGGAGAGACCCAGTACTTC.

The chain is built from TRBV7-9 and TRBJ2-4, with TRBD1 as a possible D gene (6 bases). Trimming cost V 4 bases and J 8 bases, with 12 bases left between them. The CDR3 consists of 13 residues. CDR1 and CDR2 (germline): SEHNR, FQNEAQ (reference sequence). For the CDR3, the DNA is TGTGCCAGCAGCTCATCAGGGGTGGACATTCAGTACTTC. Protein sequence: CASSSSGVDIQYF.

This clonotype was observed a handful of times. The CDR3 loop reads CSVTGTHGYEQFF. The CDR3 region has the DNA TGCAGTGTCACCGGGACGCATGGCTATGAGCAGTTCTTC. The chain recombines TRBV20-1 with TRBJ2-1, with D possibly called TRBD1 or TRBD2 (5 bases each). Trimming stripped 7 bases from V and 8 bases from J, with 18 bases between. The CDR3 is 13 residues long. From germline, CDR1 is DFQATT and CDR2 SNEGSKA (reference sequence).

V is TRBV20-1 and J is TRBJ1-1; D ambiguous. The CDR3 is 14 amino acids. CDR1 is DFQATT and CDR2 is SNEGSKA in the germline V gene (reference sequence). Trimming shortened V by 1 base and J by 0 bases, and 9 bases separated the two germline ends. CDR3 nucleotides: TGCAGTGCTAGAGCCGGAAATATGAACACTGAAGCTTTCTTT. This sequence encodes CSARAGNMNTEAFF.

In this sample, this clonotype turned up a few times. In DNA, the CDR3 is TGTGCCAGCAGTTCCATAGCGTTGTCGGGACGAGGCGGAAAACTGTTTTTT. Amino acid sequence: CASSSIALSGRGGKLFF. V gene TRBV12-3 or TRBV12-4 combines with J gene TRBJ1-4, with a weak D call TRBD1 (5 bases). CDR3 length: 17 amino acids. V was clipped by 4 bases and J by 10 bases, with 25 bases between them.